The entry that follows covers one T cell receptor (beta chain) sequence. Germline assignment: CDR1 MDHEN and CDR2 SYDVKM. This CDR3 is 15 amino acids long. V lost 4 bases and J lost 5, with 14 bases in between. The data belong to a study of blood T cell repertoires in COVID-19. Study background: Samples came from the United States, Italy and Spain, spanning acute and convalescent COVID-19. Sources were T cells, B-cell-depleted T cells, or PBMCs; the material itself was cDNA or gDNA.

The authors' processing: How many nucleated cells were present was estimated from reference gene primer amplification. Some clones are missing from TCRdb's copy, which holds only in-frame ones; the method was immunoSEQ multiplex PCR. For V, J and clone size, that table is used; D and trimming come from the DNA. The table includes roughly 200,000 clones, more than 75% detected once. The sequenced sample consisted of peripheral blood. This chain connects TRBV28 to TRBJ1-4; D gene ambiguous. The clonotype originates from a man aged 40-49 years with active or convalescent COVID-19. The CDR3 sequence is CASSSPAAGNEKLFF. The CDR3 DNA reads TGTGCCAGCAGTTCCCCGGCAGCAGGCAATGAAAAACTGTTTTTT.